The present entry profiles one TCR beta chain with its context. What it binds is not known. General observations from the study: Tumor memory CD4+ T cell TCR gene usage was found to cluster with blood and lymph node memory CD4+ cells and with lymph node naive CD4+ cells. Larger-cohort validation covered only one TCR beta V-J rearrangement.

The CDR3 length is 14 residues. Germline CDR1 reads MNHEY; CDR2 reads SMNVEV (reference sequence). V dropped 1 base and J dropped 3 bases, with 6 bases sitting between them. Full-length variable regions came from constant-region reverse primers plus semi-nested Nested Universal Primer A PCR. TCRdb re-called the 5' RACE reads with MiXCR, one entry per CDR3 protein. The sample shows over 55,000 distinct CDR3 sequences, 25% to 35% of them seen only once. Naive CD4+ cells had CD25+ Tregs removed. The rearrangement links TRBV27 to TRBJ2-2; D is unresolved. This TCR derives from a female donor with breast cancer. The specimen sequenced was tumor-infiltrating naive CD4+ T cells sorted from the breast tumor. Subset meaning: naive CD4+ T cells, CD4+CD45RA+CD25-. The CDR3 nucleotides are TGTGCCAGCAGTTTATGGAACGACACCGGGGAGCTGTTTTTT. Protein sequence: CASSLWNDTGELFF.